The 19 T cell receptor beta chains below were found in one sample sequenced in a study of response to subunit inactivated influenza vaccine. TCRdb re-analysed the RT-PCR reads in MiXCR, keeping a single row per CDR3 protein. The table includes about 520,000 distinct CDR3 sequences, less than 7.5% detected once. This sample comprised PBMCs from blood, obtained about 24 months after vaccination. Receptors were obtained from a man between 50 and 69 years old who received an inactivated influenza vaccine.

This chain joins TRBV6-5 and TRBJ1-5; 9 nucleotides agree with TRBD1. CDR3 length: 17 residues. Trimming removed 2 bases from V and 2 bases from J; junction bases left unmatched: 7. Per the germline V gene, CDR1 is MNHEY and CDR2 is SVGAGI. The CDR3 spells CASSYGGQGRGNQPQHF. CDR3 nucleotide sequence: TGTGCCAGCAGTTACGGGGGACAGGGCCGGGGCAATCAGCCCCAGCATTTT.

This clonotype came up a few times. V usage is TRBV7-9 and J usage is TRBJ2-7, with D hard to call. The CDR3 is made up of 12 amino acids. The V end lost 4 bases, the J end lost 9 bases, and 13 bases lay between the germline ends. Looked up from germline, CDR1 is SEHNR and CDR2 is FQNEAQ (reference sequence). The CDR3: CASSSGYSGQYF. In DNA, the CDR3 is TGTGCCAGCAGCTCCGGATACTCGGGGCAGTACTTC.

The chain employs TRBV5-1 and TRBJ2-2, with 9 bases aligning to TRBD1. This CDR3 spans 15 amino acids. Germline CDR1 SGHRS, CDR2 YFSETQ. The V gene end was trimmed by 4 bases and the J gene end by 1 base; junction bases not matched to a gene: 2. CDR3 residues: CASSKGQGNTGELFF. CDR3 nucleotide sequence: TGCGCCAGCAGCAAGGGACAGGGGAACACCGGGGAGCTGTTTTTT.

A few counts support this clonotype. The gene calls are TRBV21-1 and TRBJ2-1; no check of the table's D call, TRBD1, against the DNA was made. TRBV21-1 is a known pseudogene. This CDR3 is 16 amino acids long. The CDR3 sequence is CASSKVGGSSYNEQFF. In DNA form, the CDR3 reads TGTGCCAGCAGCAAAGTGGGCGGGAGCTCCTACAATGAGCAGTTCTTC.

There are many counts of this clonotype. The chain has TRBV6-1 and TRBJ1-3; D not resolved. Germline values: CDR1 MNHNS, CDR2 SASEGT. This CDR3 comprises 14 residues. Trimming took 0 bases from V and 0 from J, leaving 3 bases between them. CDR3 amino acids: CASSEAVSGNTIYF. CDR3 coding DNA: TGTGCCAGCAGTGAAGCGGTCTCTGGAAACACCATATATTTT.

This clonotype has just a few counts. The chain employs TRBV2 and TRBJ1-5; no definite D call. The germline V gene has CDR1 SNHLY and CDR2 FYNNEI. V was trimmed by 7 bases and J by 1 base, leaving 11 bases between them. There are 14 residues in the CDR3. CDR3 in amino acids: CASKVGSSNQPQHF. The DNA of the CDR3 is TGTGCCAGCAAAGTGGGCTCGAGCAATCAGCCCCAGCATTTT.

This CDR3 is CASSLGQGGHPQHF. As DNA, the CDR3 is TGCGCCAGCAGCCTAGGACAGGGCGGGCATCCCCAGCATTTT. The chain couples TRBV5-1 to TRBJ1-5; 8 positions agree with TRBD1. With V trimmed by 4 bases and J by 10 bases, 10 bases remained unmatched. The CDR3 loop spans 14 amino acids. In germline, CDR1 is SGHRS, CDR2 YFSETQ.

This clonotype was picked up a small number of times. J is TRBJ2-7 and V is TRBV5-4; 12 bases are a match to TRBD2. Germline CDR1 reads SGHNT; CDR2 reads YYREEE (reference sequence). J was trimmed by 3 bases and V by 4 bases; bases with no gene match: 8. The CDR3 totals 16 residues. The CDR3 nucleotides read TGTGCCAGCAGCCAGGGACTAGCGGGCAGCATCTACGAGCAGTACTTC. Its protein product is CASSQGLAGSIYEQYF.

This clonotype has just a few counts. The chain recombines TRBV20-1 with TRBJ2-5; perhaps TRBD2 as D (5 bases). From germline, CDR1 is DFQATT and CDR2 SNEGSKA (reference sequence). With 5 bases removed from V and 3 bases from J, the gap between germline ends came to 7 bases. The CDR3 runs 11 residues. The CDR3 loop reads CSAVREETQYF. For the CDR3, the DNA is TGCAGTGCTGTGCGGGAAGAGACCCAGTACTTC.

This clonotype was seen at least ten times. The chain joins TRBV5-1 to TRBJ2-7, with D uncertain. Germline CDR1 SGHRS, CDR2 YFSETQ. The germline V and J ends were trimmed by 2 bases and 3 bases, with 9 bases remaining between them. The CDR3 runs to 13 residues. The CDR3 here is CASSFHSSYEQYF. CDR3 DNA: TGCGCCAGCAGCTTCCATAGTAGCTACGAGCAGTACTTC.

This clonotype appeared many times. The chain combines TRBV12-3 or TRBV12-4 with TRBJ2-3; TRBD2 agrees at 8 bases. The CDR3 sequence is 14 residues long. The V and J ends lost 6 bases and 6 bases, in that order; junction bases with no gene match: 8. CDR3 DNA sequence: TGTGCCAGCAGCTTACTAGCGGCACGTGATACGCAGTATTTT. Translation gives CASSLLAARDTQYF.

This clonotype was seen more than once but under ten times. The rearrangement links TRBV4-2 to TRBJ2-7, with TRBD1 matching over 7 bases. V lost 6 bases and J lost 0; bases outside the gene matches: 8. From germline, CDR1 is LGHNA and CDR2 YNFKEQ. The CDR3 has 15 amino acids. Written as DNA, the CDR3 is TGTGCCAGCAGACGCGGACAGGAACGCTCCTACGAGCAGTACTTC. This sequence encodes CASRRGQERSYEQYF.

This clonotype was recorded at least ten times. The chain recombines TRBV29-1 with TRBJ2-3, with TRBD2 matching over 9 bases. The V and J ends lost 4 bases and 4 bases, in that order; junction bases with no gene match: 12. The CDR3 loop spans 16 amino acids. CDR1 is SQVTM, CDR2 ANQGSEA, per germline. CDR3 in amino acids: CSVVLTSGWLSDTQYF. The CDR3 nucleotides read TGCAGCGTTGTGTTGACTAGCGGATGGTTATCAGATACGCAGTATTTT.

There are many counts of this clonotype. V is TRBV3-1 and J is TRBJ1-3, with a weak D call TRBD1 (5 bases). This CDR3 spans 14 amino acids. Deletions cut 4 bases from V and 3 bases from J, with 10 bases between. Germline V gene lookup returns CDR1 LGHDT and CDR2 YNNKEL (reference sequence). CDR3 protein: CASSPRGGGNTIYF. As DNA, the CDR3 is TGTGCCAGCAGCCCCCGGGGCGGTGGAAACACCATATATTTT.

This clonotype showed up just a few times. This CDR3 is CSASRPDDQPQHF. The DNA of the CDR3 is TGCAGTGCTTCCCGGCCCGACGATCAGCCCCAGCATTTT. The chain has TRBV20-1 and TRBJ1-5; D gene ambiguous. V was trimmed by 5 bases and J by 5 bases, leaving 13 bases between them. In germline, CDR1 is DFQATT, CDR2 SNEGSKA (reference sequence). The CDR3 consists of 13 residues.

This clonotype occurred many times. The chain combines TRBV3-1 with TRBJ1-5; D uncertain. Trimming cost V 0 bases and J 12 bases, with 12 bases left between them. This CDR3 is built from 13 residues. The V gene's germline CDR1 is LGHDT and CDR2 YNNKEL (reference sequence). The CDR3 DNA sequence: TGTGCCAGCAGCCAAGAAGCCGGGAGCTACCAGCATTTT. Protein: CASSQEAGSYQHF.

This clonotype was found a few times. CDR3 residues: CASKIAGPSYNEQFF. The CDR3, as DNA: TGTGCCAGCAAAATAGCGGGACCCTCCTACAATGAGCAGTTCTTC. The rearrangement joins TRBV6-2 or TRBV6-3 to TRBJ2-1; TRBD2 agrees at 8 bases. This CDR3 comprises 15 residues. Per the germline V gene, CDR1 is MNHEY and CDR2 is SVGEGT. V shed 7 bases and J 0 bases; nucleotides not matched to a gene: 5.

This clonotype has only a few counts. The chain recombines TRBV27 with TRBJ1-2, with D unresolved. The CDR3 is made up of 13 amino acids. With 6 bases removed from V and 6 bases from J, the gap between germline ends came to 14 bases. Germline lookup yields CDR1 MNHEY and CDR2 SMNVEV (reference sequence). CDR3 amino acids: CASRRLTENGYTF. CDR3 nucleotide sequence: TGTGCCAGCAGAAGACTCACAGAAAATGGCTACACCTTC.

The chain links TRBV28 to TRBJ1-2; 9 positions agree with TRBD1. This CDR3 spans 16 amino acids. J gave up 8 bases and V 3 bases, and 13 bases lay outside the gene matches. From germline, CDR1 is MDHEN and CDR2 SYDVKM. CDR3 DNA sequence: TGTGCCAGCAGTTTCCGTGGCGGACAGGGGATGGGGGGCTACACCTTC. It yields the protein CASSFRGGQGMGGYTF.